This T cell receptor (beta chain) was recorded in a study of Ad26.COV2.S vaccination and SARS-CoV-2 variants. Across the study: Dosing was one shot or two shots 56 days apart. Study-wide results and caveats: Similar non-spike TCR breadth was observed in recipients of vaccine and of placebo.

The treatment denotes: around 19 received Ad26.COV2.S at low or high dose, single or two shots; 5 received placebo; per-sample allocation not given. Collection of samples fell on day 63 after the first vaccine or placebo injection. CDR3 length: 13 residues. V was pared by 0 bases and J by 7 bases, with 7 bases between. Germline values: CDR1 LGHNA, CDR2 YNFKEQ. Points on this clone: Its specificity is unknown.

Repertoires were generated with immunoSEQ multiplex PCR, while TCRdb's copy carries only in-frame clones and drops some. Of 350,000 to 450,000 clones listed, about 89% were seen once; the top ten hold 1.9%. The clonotype comes from a person aged 18-65 years who received the Ad26.COV2.S COVID-19 vaccine or a placebo. The source was peripheral blood, collected in a trial of Ad26.COV2.S vaccine versus placebo. The chain joins TRBV4-2 to TRBJ2-1; the D is unclear. The CDR3 nucleotides are TGTGCCAGCAGCCAAGAAGAGGCGAATGAGCAGTTCTTC. Translation: CASSQEEANEQFF.